This T cell receptor beta chain was found in a study of immune heterogeneity within non-small cell lung tumors. Study-wide context: Of all tumors, several turned out to be squamous cell carcinomas, 10 to 11 were non-squamous carcinomas and 1 was not otherwise specified.

Findings of the study overall: High-frequency clones unique to single sites coexisted with identical dominant CDR3 beta clonotypes that recurred across tumor sites within a patient.

Using 32 V and 13 J primers, multiplex PCR amplified TCR beta CDR3. TCRdb fed the multiplex PCR reads into MiXCR, producing one record per CDR3 protein. Here the sample spans roughly 3,000 distinct CDR3 sequences, around 49% being singletons. Per sample, about 600 ng of bulk tumor genomic DNA was the template used. Doctors removed several biopsies from each primary tumor during surgery, keeping them far apart. Samples came from untreated patients having curative surgery for newly diagnosed non-small cell lung cancer. With regard to this clonotype: Its target is not known.

Sequencing used lung tumor tissue. The receptor was derived from a man between 65 and 85 years old with non-small cell lung cancer.

CDR3 coding DNA: TGTGCCAGCAGTTGGGGTGGGGGGAGCTACTACTACGAGCAGTACTTC. Residues: CASSWGGGSYYYEQYF. The chain employs TRBV12-3 or TRBV12-4 and TRBJ2-7; TRBD2 is a possible D gene (6 bases). V was clipped by 4 bases and J by 3 bases, with 19 bases between them. This CDR3 spans 16 amino acids.